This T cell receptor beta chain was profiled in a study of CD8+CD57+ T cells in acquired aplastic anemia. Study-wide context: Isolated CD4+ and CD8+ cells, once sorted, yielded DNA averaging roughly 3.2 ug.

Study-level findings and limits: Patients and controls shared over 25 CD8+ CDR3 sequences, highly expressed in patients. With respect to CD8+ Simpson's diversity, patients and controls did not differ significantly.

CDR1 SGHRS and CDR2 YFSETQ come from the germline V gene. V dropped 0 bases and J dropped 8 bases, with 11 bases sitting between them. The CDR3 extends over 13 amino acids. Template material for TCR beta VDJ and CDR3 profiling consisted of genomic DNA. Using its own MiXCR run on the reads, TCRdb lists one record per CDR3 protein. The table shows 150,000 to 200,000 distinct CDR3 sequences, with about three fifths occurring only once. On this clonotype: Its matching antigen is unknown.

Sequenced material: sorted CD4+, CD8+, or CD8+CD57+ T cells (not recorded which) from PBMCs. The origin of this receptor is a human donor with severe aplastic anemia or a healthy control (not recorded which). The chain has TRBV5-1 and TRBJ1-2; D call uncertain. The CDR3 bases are TGCGCCAGCAGCTTGGACGGGGTCAGCGGCTACACCTTC. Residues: CASSLDGVSGYTF.